This T cell receptor beta chain was retrieved from a study of shared clonotypes between healthy human individuals. Background on the study: Three CD4 naive, three CD4 memory, two CD8 naive and one CD8 memory plate were used per donor. Findings and limits, study-wide: A reduction in generation probabilities was seen for non-shared clonotypes relative to those shared by all four donors.

The germline CDR1 and CDR2 sequences are SNHLY and FYNNEI. Trimming at V came to 7 bases and at J to 6 bases, leaving 4 bases not matched to a gene. The CDR3 extends over 12 amino acids. Libraries were prepared by immunoSEQ multiplex PCR; TCRdb keeps only in-frame clonotypes and omits some of them. The sample lists 2 million to 3 million clones, roughly 93% occurring once. About this clone: Its antigen remains unidentified.

The J gene is TRBJ1-1, the V gene TRBV2; 8 bases line up with TRBD1. The sequence was obtained from a man aged 18 to 29 in good health. Some clones in this sample may be carry-over from other donors' samples. What was sequenced was naive CD4+ T cells from PBMCs. Subset reported: CD45RA+ positively selected. The CDR3 sequence is CASTDRGPEAFF. CDR3 DNA: TGTGCCAGCACTGACAGGGGCCCTGAAGCTTTCTTT.